Listed below are T cell receptor beta chains from one sample, sequenced in a study of technical replicates of blood from a few donors. TCRdb keeps only in-frame clones here, not all; method: immunoSEQ multiplex PCR. Of almost 70,000 clones listed, roughly 88% are singletons. Sequencing was carried out using PBMCs. The source of these receptors is a human donor in good health. Some clones in this sample may be carry-over from other donors' samples. Both conserved end residues are part of each CDR3. D genes are given only for firm matches. Size is omitted from some rows. Given values are once, few, many or a class for expanded clones.

CDR3 | DNA | J | V | size | D
CASSLPTRGSNEKLFF | TGTGCCAGCAGCCTACCCACCAGGGGATCTAATGAAAAACTGTTTTTT | TRBJ1-4 | TRBV7-9 | NA | NA
CASSPDRYTGELFF | TGTGCCAGCAGCCCCGACAGATACACCGGGGAGCTGTTTTTT | TRBJ2-2 | TRBV7-6 | NA | NA
CASRPGTGDSPLHF | TGTGCCAGCAGACCCGGGACAGGGGACTCACCCCTCCACTTT | TRBJ1-6 | TRBV7-6 | few | TRBD1
CASSLAGGGTPWNEQFF | TGTGCCAGCAGCTTAGCAGGCGGGGGGACACCTTGGAATGAGCAGTTCTTC | TRBJ2-1 | TRBV7-2 | few | TRBD2
CASIISSSYEQYF | TGTGCCAGCATTATTTCTAGTTCCTACGAGCAGTACTTC | TRBJ2-7 | TRBV21-1 | NA | NA
CASVEGGGWYGYTF | TGCGCCAGCGTCGAGGGGGGGGGCTGGTATGGCTACACCTTC | TRBJ1-2 | TRBV10-2 | NA | NA
CASSISTGLEAFF | TGCGCCAGCAGCATATCGACAGGCCTTGAAGCTTTCTTT | TRBJ1-1 | TRBV5-1 | NA | NA
CATAGGDNEQFF | TGTGCCACCGCAGGGGGAGACAATGAGCAGTTCTTC | TRBJ2-1 | TRBV10-3 | NA | TRBD1
CASSRCLVEGPNQPQHF | TGCGCCAGCAGTCGGTGTTTGGTCGAGGGCCCAAATCAGCCCCAGCATTTT | TRBJ1-5 | TRBV23-1 | NA | NA
CASSRLAEAYEQYF | TGTGCCAGCAGCCGACTAGCGGAAGCCTACGAGCAGTACTTC | TRBJ2-7 | TRBV6-5 | few | TRBD2
CASSVDGFSGQPQHF | TGTGCCAGCAGCGTAGACGGGTTTAGCGGTCAGCCCCAGCATTTT | TRBJ1-5 | TRBV9 | NA | NA
CSGVREQYF | TGCAGCGGGGTCAGGGAGCAGTACTTC | TRBJ2-7 | TRBV29-1 | few | NA
CASSVRLVGNRLTQYF | TGTGCCAGCAGTGTTAGACTAGTGGGAAACAGACTTACGCAGTATTTT | TRBJ2-3 | TRBV2 | NA | NA
CASSPGQGSPLHF | TGTGCCAGCAGTCCGGGACAGGGGTCACCCCTCCACTTT | TRBJ1-6 | TRBV2 | NA | TRBD1
CASSAATGAKGEQFF | TGTGCCAGTAGCGCCGCGACAGGGGCTAAGGGTGAGCAGTTCTTC | TRBJ2-1 | TRBV19 | NA | TRBD1
CASSQVFGGSSYEQYF | TGCGCCAGCAGCCAAGTGTTTGGGGGGAGCTCCTACGAGCAGTACTTC | TRBJ2-7 | TRBV4-3 | NA | NA
CASSPRESNQPQHF | TGTGCCAGCTCACCACGGGAGAGCAATCAGCCCCAGCATTTT | TRBJ1-5 | TRBV18 | NA | NA
CAWSLTGSAETQYF | TGTGCCTGGAGCCTGACAGGGTCCGCAGAGACCCAGTACTTC | TRBJ2-5 | TRBV30 | NA | TRBD1
CASSTGQGGGQPQHF | TGCGCCAGCAGCACCGGACAGGGAGGGGGACAGCCCCAGCATTTT | TRBJ1-5 | TRBV5-1 | NA | TRBD1
CASSQTGRDTQYF | TGTGCCAGCAGTCAAACTGGGCGAGATACGCAGTATTTT | TRBJ2-3 | TRBV6-5 | NA | NA
CASSLGENPYEQYF | TGTGCCAGCAGCTTAGGAGAGAATCCCTACGAGCAGTACTTC | TRBJ2-7 | TRBV7-9 | once | NA
CASSSPGGGTEAFF | TGTGCCAGCAGTTCCCCCGGGGGGGGCACTGAAGCTTTCTTT | TRBJ1-1 | TRBV25-1 | NA | NA
CASSSTGGGETQYF | TGTGCCAGCAGCTCGACAGGGGGGGGAGAGACCCAGTACTTC | TRBJ2-5 | TRBV11-2 | NA | TRBD1
CASSSGWGLNQPQHF | TGTGCCAGCAGTTCTGGATGGGGCCTCAATCAGCCCCAGCATTTT | TRBJ1-5 | TRBV27 | NA | NA